This T cell receptor (beta chain) was retrieved from a study of technical replicates of blood from several donors. TCRdb keeps only in-frame clones here, not all; method: immunoSEQ multiplex PCR. The sample includes about 14,000 clones, around four fifths of them seen just once. This clone was observed a single time. Trimming shortened V by 2 bases and J by 2 bases, and 17 bases separated the two germline ends. The CDR3 covers 16 residues. CDR1 and CDR2 (germline): SGHRS, YFSETQ. The receptor comes from a human donor in good health. The chain carries TRBV5-1 and TRBJ2-7, with a weak D call TRBD2 (6 bases). Material: PBMCs. CDR3 nucleotide sequence: TGCGCCAGCAGCTTAAAACTAGCCGAGCTCCCCTACGAGCAGTACTTC. Its protein product is CASSLKLAELPYEQYF.